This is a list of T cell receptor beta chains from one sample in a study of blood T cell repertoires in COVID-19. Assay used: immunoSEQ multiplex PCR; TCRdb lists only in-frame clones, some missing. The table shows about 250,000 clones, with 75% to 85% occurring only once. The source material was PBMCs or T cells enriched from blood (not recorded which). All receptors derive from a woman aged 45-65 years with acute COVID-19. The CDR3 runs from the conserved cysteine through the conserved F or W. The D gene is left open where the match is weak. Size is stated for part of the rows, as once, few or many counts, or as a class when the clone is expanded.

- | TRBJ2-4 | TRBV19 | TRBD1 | TGTGCCAGTAGTATTGGGACAGGGGAAAACATTCAGTACTTC | CASSIGTGENIQYF
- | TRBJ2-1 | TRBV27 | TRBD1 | TGTGCCAGCACTGAACAGGGGGGAACCTTCGGTGAGCAGTTCTTC | CASTEQGGTFGEQFF
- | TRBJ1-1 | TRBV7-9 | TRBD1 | TGTGCCAGCAGCCTTACAGGGGGCACTGAAGCTTTCTTT | CASSLTGGTEAFF
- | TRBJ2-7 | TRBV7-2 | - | TGTGCCAGCAGCTTAGACGGGGTAATCTACGAGCAGTACTTC | CASSLDGVIYEQYF
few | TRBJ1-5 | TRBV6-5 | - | TGTGCCAGCAGTTACGTAATAGACAATCAGCCCCAGCATTTT | CASSYVIDNQPQHF
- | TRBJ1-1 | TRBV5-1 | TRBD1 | TGCGCCAGCAGCGCGGACAGGGACACTGAAGCTTTCTTT | CASSADRDTEAFF
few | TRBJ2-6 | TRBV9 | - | TGTGCCAGCAGCCGGACGGACACACCGGGACACCGAATCTCTGGGGCCAACGTCCTGACTTTC | CASSRTDTPGHRISGANVLTF
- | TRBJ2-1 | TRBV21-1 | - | TGTGCCAGAATAGAGAGGTGGGGGGAATACAATGAGCAGTTCTTC | CARIERWGEYNEQFF
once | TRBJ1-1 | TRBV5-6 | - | TGTGCCAGCAGTGCTACCAGCGGGGATTCTTTTTACACTGAAGCTTTCTTT | CASSATSGDSFYTEAFF
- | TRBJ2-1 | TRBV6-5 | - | TGTGCCAGCACCCCCGGGTATGGCTCCTACAATGAGCAGTTCTTC | CASTPGYGSYNEQFF
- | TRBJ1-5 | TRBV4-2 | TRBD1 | TGTGCCAGCAGCCCAGGACAGGGTCCATATCAGCCCCAGCATTTT | CASSPGQGPYQPQHF
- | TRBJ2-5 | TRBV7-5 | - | TGTGCCAGAAGCATGACCTCTAGCGGATGCCCAAGGGAGACCCAGTACTTC | CARSMTSSGCPRETQYF
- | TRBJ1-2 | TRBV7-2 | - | TGTGCCAGCAGCTTAGATGGTAACTACTATGGCTACACCTTC | CASSLDGNYYGYTF
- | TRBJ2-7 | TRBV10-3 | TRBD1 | TGTGCCACCGGGGACAGCGCTATTAACGAGCAGTACTTC | CATGDSAINEQYF